This T cell receptor (beta chain) was found in a study of control samples from healthy donors and cancer patients (dated by TCRdb to the early 2020s). Of note for this clone: The specificity of this receptor is unknown. It has no much larger one-base neighbor in the sample; base qualities were not kept.

Library preparation employed the immunoSEQ multiplex PCR assay. The immuneACCESS repertoire file appears here via TCRdb, limited to in-frame rearrangements. These files lack a portion of the clones; in checked studies, under half of the deficit traces to unresolved V genes, and the cause of the others is not known. This sample lists 60,000 to 75,000 clones; approximately 89% were detected once. The ten largest make up over 4.5% of the sample. Relative to germline, V is 0 bases shorter and J is 1 base shorter, with 3 bases between their ends. From a lookup of the germline V gene, CDR1 and CDR2 are SGHNT and YENEEA. Taken from cysteine to phenylalanine, the CDR3 has 14 residues. Only the CDR3 region is kept as DNA, spanning 42 bases read in frame from base 1.

This TCR came from a man in his sixties with colorectal cancer. The chain is encoded by TRBV11-3 joined to TRBJ1-4; the D segment cannot be called with confidence. The material sequenced was PBMCs. CDR3 sequence: CASSLEGTNEKLFF. At the DNA level, the sequence is TGTGCCAGCAGCTTAGAAGGAACTAATGAAAAACTGTTTTTT.